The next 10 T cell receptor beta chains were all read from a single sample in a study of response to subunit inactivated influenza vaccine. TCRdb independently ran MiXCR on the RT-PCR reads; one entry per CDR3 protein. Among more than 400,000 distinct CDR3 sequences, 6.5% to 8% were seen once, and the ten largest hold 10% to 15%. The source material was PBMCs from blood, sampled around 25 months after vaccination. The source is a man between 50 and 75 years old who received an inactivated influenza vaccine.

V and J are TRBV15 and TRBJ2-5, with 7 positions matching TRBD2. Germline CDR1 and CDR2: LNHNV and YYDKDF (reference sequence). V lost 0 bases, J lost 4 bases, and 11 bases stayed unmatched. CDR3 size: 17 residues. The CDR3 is CATSRDGPSGGIETQYF. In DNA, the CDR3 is TGTGCCACCAGCAGAGATGGGCCTAGCGGAGGGATAGAGACCCAGTACTTC.

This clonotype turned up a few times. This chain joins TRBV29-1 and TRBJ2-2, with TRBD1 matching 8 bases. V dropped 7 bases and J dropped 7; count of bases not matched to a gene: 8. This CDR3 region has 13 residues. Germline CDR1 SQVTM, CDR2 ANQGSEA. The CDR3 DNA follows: TGCAGCGGTCTACAGGGGGGCGGCGGGGAGCTGTTTTTT. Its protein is CSGLQGGGGELFF.

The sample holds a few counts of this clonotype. CDR3 in amino acids: CASSLAPAKYNEQFF. DNA of the CDR3: TGTGCCAGCAGCTTAGCGCCGGCCAAATACAATGAGCAGTTCTTC. The V and J genes are TRBV7-2 and TRBJ2-1; D is undetermined. Germline V gene lookup returns CDR1 SGHTA and CDR2 FQGNSA. The CDR3 runs 15 residues. Between the trimmed V and J ends, which lost 0 bases and 4 bases, there was a span of 10 bases.

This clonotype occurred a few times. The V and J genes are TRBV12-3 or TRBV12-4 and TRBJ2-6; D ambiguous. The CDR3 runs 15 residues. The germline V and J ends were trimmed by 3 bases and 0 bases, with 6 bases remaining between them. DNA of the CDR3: TGTGCCAGCAGTTTTCAGAACTCTGGGGCCAACGTCCTGACTTTC. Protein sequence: CASSFQNSGANVLTF.

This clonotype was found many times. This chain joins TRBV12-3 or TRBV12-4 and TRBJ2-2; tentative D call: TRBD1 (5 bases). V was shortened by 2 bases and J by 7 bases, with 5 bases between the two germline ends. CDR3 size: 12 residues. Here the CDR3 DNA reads TGTGCCAGCAGTTTAACAGGCGGGGAGCTGTTTTTT. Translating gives CASSLTGGELFF.

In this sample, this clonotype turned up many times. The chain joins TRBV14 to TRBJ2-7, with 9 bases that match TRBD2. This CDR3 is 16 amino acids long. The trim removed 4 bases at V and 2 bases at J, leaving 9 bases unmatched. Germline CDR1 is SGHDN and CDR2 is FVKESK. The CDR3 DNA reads TGTGCCAGCAGCCGACTCCTGACTAGCGGCACCTACGAGCAGTACTTC. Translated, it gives CASSRLLTSGTYEQYF.

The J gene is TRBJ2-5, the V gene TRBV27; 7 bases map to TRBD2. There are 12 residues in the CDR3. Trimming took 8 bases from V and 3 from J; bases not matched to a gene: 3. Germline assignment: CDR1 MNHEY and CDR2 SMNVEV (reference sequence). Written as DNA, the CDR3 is TGTGCCAGCTCCGGACTAGAAGAGACCCAGTACTTC. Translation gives CASSGLEETQYF.

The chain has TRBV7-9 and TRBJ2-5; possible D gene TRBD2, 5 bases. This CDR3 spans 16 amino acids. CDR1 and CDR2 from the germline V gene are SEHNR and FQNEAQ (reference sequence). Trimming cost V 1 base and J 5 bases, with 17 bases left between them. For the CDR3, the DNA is TGTGCCAGCAGCTTAGGCCCAAGAGGGTTAGGGGAGACCCAGTACTTC. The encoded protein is CASSLGPRGLGETQYF.

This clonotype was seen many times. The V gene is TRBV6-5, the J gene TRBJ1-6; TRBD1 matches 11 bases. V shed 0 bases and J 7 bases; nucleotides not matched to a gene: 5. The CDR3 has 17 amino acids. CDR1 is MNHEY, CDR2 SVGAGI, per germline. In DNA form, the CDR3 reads TGTGCCAGCAGTTACTCGAGTGGGACAGGGGGGAATTCACCCCTCCACTTT. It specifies CASSYSSGTGGNSPLHF.

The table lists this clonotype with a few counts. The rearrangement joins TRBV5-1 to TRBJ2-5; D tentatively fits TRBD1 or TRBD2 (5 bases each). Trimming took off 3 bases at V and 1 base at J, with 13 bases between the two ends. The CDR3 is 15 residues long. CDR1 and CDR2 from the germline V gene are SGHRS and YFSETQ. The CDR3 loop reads CASSSQGAPQETQYF. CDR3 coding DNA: TGCGCCAGCAGCTCCCAGGGAGCCCCCCAAGAGACCCAGTACTTC.